This T cell receptor (beta chain) was obtained from a study of identical twins. In its sample, this clonotype was seen a few times. TCRdb used MiXCR to reprocess the 5' RACE reads, holding one entry per CDR3 protein. The sample has 1.5 million to 2 million distinct CDR3 sequences; around 33% are singletons. Germline CDR1 is SNHLY and CDR2 is FYNNEI. The CDR3 consists of 15 residues. The V segment lost 8 bases and the J segment 2 bases; nucleotides outside the gene matches: 5. The origin of this receptor is a newborn girl in good health. This chain links TRBV2 with TRBJ2-3; 12 nucleotides line up with TRBD2. Sequenced sample: cord blood. As DNA, the CDR3 is TGTGCCAGCGGATGGACTAGCGGGATCACAGATACGCAGTATTTT. This gives the protein CASGWTSGITDTQYF. Complete variable domain (other parts from reference TRBV2 and TRBJ2-3): EPEVTQTPSHQVTQMGQEVILRCVPISNHLYFYWYRQILGQKVEFLVSFYNNEISEKSEIFDDQFSVERPDGSNFTLKIRSTKLEDSAMYFCASGWTSGITDTQYFGPGTRLTVL.